The 26 T cell receptor beta chains below all came from one sample that was sequenced in a study of T cell responses to AZD1222 COVID-19 vaccine (dated by TCRdb to the early 2020s). The sample's time point label, decoded: about 28 days (+/-7) after the second vaccine dose. The library was generated by the immunoSEQ multiplex PCR assay. Held by TCRdb, this immuneACCESS table contains in-frame sequences only and omits some clones. Under half of the omission traces to an unresolved V gene where checked; the cause of the rest is unknown. Present in this sample are about 56,000 clones, approximately 86% of which were seen just once. The ten largest make up roughly 7.2% of the sample. The starting material was peripheral blood, obtained 28 days after the second AZD1222 dose. The source of these receptors is an adult who received the AZD1222 COVID-19 vaccine.

This clone was seen only once. J is TRBJ1-1 and V is TRBV9, with D possibly TRBD1 on 5 matching bases. The germline CDR1 and CDR2 sequences are SGDLS and YYNGEE. This CDR3 comprises 13 residues. Deletions cut 5 bases from V and 4 bases from J, with 12 bases between. CDR3 protein: CASSPGTGTEAFF. CDR3 nucleotide sequence: TGTGCCAGCAGTCCAGGGACGGGCACTGAAGCTTTCTTT.

The chain recombines TRBV28 with TRBJ1-2; TRBD1 is a possible D gene (6 bases). In germline, CDR1 is MDHEN, CDR2 SYDVKM. The CDR3 is 14 residues long. V lost 5 bases to trimming and J lost 5 bases, with 15 bases between them. The CDR3 DNA sequence: TGTGCCAGCAGTGGGGGCGCGGGGGGTTATGGCTACACCTTC. It translates to CASSGGAGGYGYTF.

The chain combines TRBV5-1 with TRBJ2-3; D not resolved. CDR1 is SGHRS, CDR2 YFSETQ, per germline. This CDR3 is 13 amino acids long. Trimming left V 0 bases short and J 5 bases short, with 7 bases between. CDR3 residues: CASSLEGLDTQYF. The CDR3 DNA is TGCGCCAGCAGCTTGGAAGGGTTAGATACGCAGTATTTT.

The V gene is TRBV5-1, the J gene TRBJ1-1; the D gene is possibly TRBD1 (5 bases). V lost 2 bases and J 5 bases, leaving 10 bases between the germline ends. Looked up from germline, CDR1 is SGHRS and CDR2 is YFSETQ. The CDR3 has 13 amino acids. The DNA of the CDR3 is TGCGCCAGCAGCTTCGGCCAGGGTACTGAAGCTTTCTTT. Its translation: CASSFGQGTEAFF.

The chain recombines TRBV5-1 with TRBJ2-5; D remains unclear. Looked up from germline, CDR1 is SGHRS and CDR2 is YFSETQ. The CDR3 totals 14 residues. V was trimmed by 2 bases and J by 0 bases, leaving 8 bases between them. The CDR3 loop reads CASSFRPNQETQYF. DNA of the CDR3: TGCGCCAGCAGCTTCCGGCCGAACCAAGAGACCCAGTACTTC. The full variable domain, its missing parts supplied by reference TRBV5-1 and TRBJ2-5, is KAGVTQTPRYLIKTRGQQVTLSCSPISGHRSVSWYQQTPGQGLQFLFEYFSETQRNKGNFPGRFSGRQFSNSRSEMNVSTLELGDSALYLCASSFRPNQETQYFGPGTRLLVL.

The chain employs TRBV18 and TRBJ2-1; 7 nucleotides line up with TRBD2. This CDR3 has 15 amino acids. Unmatched junction bases numbered 10, after V lost 2 bases and J lost 9 bases. The germline gives CDR1 KGHSH, CDR2 LQKENI. The CDR3 DNA reads TGTGCCAGCTCACCAAGCGGGACTCAGAGTAGTGAGCAGTTCTTC. Translating gives CASSPSGTQSSEQFF.

The chain is built from TRBV6-5 and TRBJ1-6; 7 nucleotides agree with TRBD1. Unmatched junction bases numbered 6, after V lost 6 bases and J lost 7 bases. The CDR3 has 14 amino acids. The germline gives CDR1 MNHEY, CDR2 SVGAGI. The CDR3 protein is CASRDDRANSPLHF. CDR3 DNA: TGTGCCAGCAGGGACGACAGGGCGAATTCACCCCTCCACTTT.

The chain is built from TRBV2 and TRBJ1-1, with 9 positions matching TRBD1. This CDR3 is 11 amino acids long. V shed 8 bases, J shed 10 bases, and the junction held 5 bases outside the gene matches. CDR1 is SNHLY and CDR2 is FYNNEI in the germline V gene. In nucleotides, the CDR3 is TGTGCCAGCGGGACAGGGCCGGGAGCTTTCTTT. Amino acid sequence: CASGTGPGAFF.

The CDR3 reads CASSLEQAGYGYTF. CDR3 sequence (DNA): TGTGCCAGCAGTTTAGAGCAAGCTGGATATGGCTACACCTTC. The rearrangement uses TRBV28 and TRBJ1-2; the D is unclear. Germline V gene sequence: CDR1 MDHEN, CDR2 SYDVKM. The CDR3 contains 14 residues. Trimming cost V 2 bases and J 5 bases, with 12 bases left between them.

V and J are TRBV7-2 and TRBJ1-4; a weak D match, TRBD1 (5 bases). This CDR3 has 15 amino acids. From germline, CDR1 is SGHTA and CDR2 FQGNSA. Trimming pared 3 bases from V and 7 bases from J, leaving 15 bases between. As DNA, the CDR3 is TGTGCCAGCAGCTTCGGTTGGGGGGTTGGTGAAAAACTGTTTTTT. Translation gives CASSFGWGVGEKLFF.

V usage is TRBV30 and J usage is TRBJ2-1; 12 bases fit TRBD2. From germline, CDR1 is GTSNPN and CDR2 SVGIG (reference sequence). J was trimmed by 13 bases and V by 4 bases; bases with no gene match: 11. The length of the CDR3 is 14 residues. The CDR3 DNA reads as TGTGCCTGGACCTCGCCCCCACTAGCGGGGGGTCAGTTCTTC. As protein: CAWTSPPLAGGQFF.

The chain uses TRBV10-3 and TRBJ1-6, with D possibly matching TRBD1 (6 bases). Deletions cut 10 bases from V and 5 bases from J, with 12 bases between. This CDR3 comprises 13 residues. Germline V gene lookup returns CDR1 ENHRY and CDR2 SYGVKD. In DNA form, the CDR3 reads TGTGCCACGGGACGGACAGATAATTCACCCCTCCACTTT. It is translated as CATGRTDNSPLHF.

The chain's CDR3 is CASSDYRVSPLHF. CDR3 nucleotide sequence: TGTGCCAGCAGCGACTACAGGGTCTCACCCCTCCACTTT. The chain has TRBV7-8 and TRBJ1-6; perhaps TRBD1 as D (6 bases). Trimming took 5 bases from V and 10 from J, leaving 12 bases between them. CDR1 SGHVS and CDR2 FQNEAQ come from the germline V gene. This CDR3 is 13 amino acids long. The variable domain in full, completed from reference TRBV7-8 and TRBJ1-6, reads GAGVSQSPRYKVAKRGQDVALRCDPISGHVSLFWYQQALGQGPEFLTYFQNEAQLDKSGLPSDRFFAERPEGSVSTLKIQRTQQEDSAVYLCASSDYRVSPLHFGNGTRLTVT.

The CDR3 protein is CASSSPSYGYTF. As DNA, the CDR3 is TGTGCCAGCAGTTCGCCCTCCTATGGCTACACCTTC. The V and J genes are TRBV28 and TRBJ1-2; D remains unclear. Germline V lookup: CDR1 MDHEN, CDR2 SYDVKM. The CDR3 runs 12 residues. V was cut by 4 bases and J by 4 bases, with 7 bases left in between.

This chain uses TRBV9 with TRBJ2-5; 11 positions match TRBD2. This CDR3 comprises 14 residues. Germline assignment: CDR1 SGDLS and CDR2 YYNGEE. V was clipped by 6 bases and J by 3 bases; unmatched bases: 4. The chain's CDR3 is CASTPGLAEETQYF. The CDR3 bases are TGTGCCAGCACCCCGGGACTAGCGGAAGAGACCCAGTACTTC.

V gene TRBV9 combines with J gene TRBJ2-3, with TRBD2 matching 12 bases. CDR1 SGDLS and CDR2 YYNGEE come from the germline V gene. The V and J ends lost 6 bases and 3 bases, in that order; junction bases with no gene match: 5. CDR3 length: 15 amino acids. As DNA, the CDR3 is TGTGCCAGCACCCCACTAGCGGGGGGTACAGATACGCAGTATTTT. Translation: CASTPLAGGTDTQYF.

This sequence joins TRBV6-1 and TRBJ1-5; 11 nucleotides agree with TRBD1. The J segment lost 5 bases and the V segment lost 4 bases, leaving 7 bases of the junction unmatched. CDR1 MNHNS and CDR2 SASEGT come from the germline V gene. This CDR3 comprises 16 residues. The DNA for the CDR3 is TGTGCCAGCAGTGCAGGGACAGGGGGTCTGTATCAGCCCCAGCATTTT. Its protein is CASSAGTGGLYQPQHF.

The V gene is TRBV28, the J gene TRBJ2-7, with D possibly matching TRBD1 (5 bases). This CDR3 has 14 amino acids. V lost 5 bases and J 0 bases, leaving 11 bases between the germline ends. Germline V lookup: CDR1 MDHEN, CDR2 SYDVKM. In nucleotides, the CDR3 is TGTGCCAGCAGTGTACAGGAGAGCTCCTACGAGCAGTACTTC. Translating gives CASSVQESSYEQYF.

The chain carries TRBV6-6 and TRBJ1-2; 7 bases are shared with TRBD1. V was clipped by 4 bases and J by 0 bases; unmatched bases: 8. CDR1 MNHNY and CDR2 SVGAGI come from the germline V gene (reference sequence). CDR3 length equals 16 residues. DNA of the CDR3: TGTGCCAGCAGTTTAATGCCAGGGGGAGCTAACTATGGCTACACCTTC. It encodes CASSLMPGGANYGYTF.

The rearrangement joins TRBV21-1 to TRBJ2-3; the tabulated D call, TRBD2, remains unverified against the DNA. TRBV21-1 is annotated as a pseudogene. This CDR3 is 16 amino acids long. CDR3 in amino acids: CASSTSPGLAGDVQYF. CDR3 DNA: TGTGCCAGCAGCACTAGCCCGGGACTAGCGGGAGATGTGCAGTATTTT.

The chain uses TRBV24-1 and TRBJ2-2; D may be TRBD1 (5 bases). CDR1 and CDR2 from the germline V gene are KGHDR and SFDVKD. Trimming took off 0 bases at V and 4 bases at J, with 11 bases between the two ends. The CDR3 runs to 16 residues. CDR3 sequence (DNA): TGTGCCACCAGTGATTTGAGCGCCAGGGCCACCGGGGAGCTGTTTTTT. This sequence encodes CATSDLSARATGELFF.

This sequence joins TRBV5-4 and TRBJ2-2; D not resolved. Per the germline V gene, CDR1 is SGHNT and CDR2 is YYREEE (reference sequence). This CDR3 contains 15 residues. V lost 4 bases, J lost 6 bases, and 16 bases lay in between. CDR3 in amino acids: CASSPDGGRAGELFF. The CDR3 coding sequence is TGTGCCAGCAGCCCTGACGGCGGAAGGGCCGGGGAGCTGTTTTTT.

The CDR3 reads CASSLYGEQYF. As DNA, the CDR3 is TGCGCCAGCAGCCTTTATGGAGAGCAGTACTTC. This chain connects TRBV5-1 to TRBJ2-7; D gene ambiguous. This CDR3 is built from 11 residues. V dropped 4 bases and J dropped 7 bases, with 9 bases sitting between them. CDR1 SGHRS and CDR2 YFSETQ come from the germline V gene.

V is TRBV3-1 (or the pseudogene TRBV3-2) and J is TRBJ1-1, with D uncertain. This CDR3 comprises 13 residues. V lost 1 base, J lost 7 bases, and 10 bases lay in between. Germline V CDR1 and CDR2: LGHDT, YNNKEL (reference sequence). CDR3 bases: TGTGCCAGCAGCCAAGTCGGCGTCCATGAAGCTTTCTTT. Its translation is CASSQVGVHEAFF.

The chain couples TRBV11-2 to TRBJ1-3, with D unresolved. The germline V gene has CDR1 SGHAT and CDR2 FQNNGV. The CDR3 totals 15 residues. V was trimmed by 2 bases and J by 2 bases, leaving 10 bases between them. This CDR3 reads CASSLLSGPGNTIYF. CDR3 nucleotide sequence: TGTGCCAGCAGCTTACTGTCAGGACCTGGAAACACCATATATTTT.

This chain joins TRBV3-1 (or the pseudogene TRBV3-2) and TRBJ1-2, with 9 bases aligning to TRBD1. CDR1 and CDR2 from the germline V gene are LGHDT and YNNKEL (reference sequence). The CDR3 is made up of 15 amino acids. V lost 4 bases, J lost 3 bases, and 6 bases stayed unmatched. The CDR3 protein is CASSPTGGAYYGYTF. CDR3 coding DNA: TGTGCCAGCAGCCCCACAGGGGGCGCTTACTATGGCTACACCTTC.